This T cell receptor (beta chain) was recorded in a study of post-analysis software for immune sequencing data. Whole-study results and caveats: TRBV5-6, TRBV5-1 and TRBV20-1 belonged to a set of about five TRBV segments that were more frequent in patients than controls.

About this clonotype itself: Its matching antigen is unknown.

Germline V gene data show CDR1 as LGHNA and CDR2 as YSLEER. V dropped 0 bases and J dropped 3; count of bases not matched to a gene: 10. The length of the CDR3 is 18 residues. Sequencing libraries made from TCR beta cDNA carried unique molecular identifiers. Each CDR3 protein gets one entry after TCRdb re-called the PCR reads with MiXCR. The repertoire includes 650,000 to 850,000 distinct CDR3 sequences, 35% to 55% of them detected once, and 4.9% sits in the top ten. The sequence was collected from a girl aged 5 to 17 with multiple sclerosis. This chain links TRBV4-3 with TRBJ1-1; 10 bases line up with TRBD1. The sequenced sample was blood. The CDR3 region has the DNA TGCGCCAGCAGCCAAGATTTGCTAGGACAGGGGGGTTACACTGAAGCTTTCTTT. Its protein is CASSQDLLGQGGYTEAFF.